The clone carrying this T cell receptor beta chain is deemed large. Time point reported: sample taken at primary tumor resection. Frozen PBMC, nontumor lung or tumor provided whole RNA, which was sequenced unsorted. Every individual TCR cDNA molecule carried its own unique molecular identifier, which allowed correction of PCR and sequencing errors. Using its own MiXCR run on the 5' RACE reads, TCRdb lists one record per CDR3 protein. Of several thousand distinct CDR3 sequences in the sample, less than 9% are singletons; the top ten hold around a sixth. This record comes from a study of spatial heterogeneity in lung cancer. Looking at the study overall: Compared with alpha-chain sequences, beta-chain sequences were consistently detected in greater numbers. Mean representation of each unique TCR and UMI combination in the raw reads exceeded eight occurrences.

Germline V CDR1 and CDR2: SGHDN, FVKESK. The V segment lost 6 bases and the J segment 2 bases; nucleotides outside the gene matches: 4. This CDR3 spans 14 amino acids. This specimen was normal lung tissue next to the tumor, taken at surgery. The TCR comes from a female donor with early-stage non-small cell lung cancer. This chain joins TRBV14 and TRBJ2-3; 8 bases align to TRBD1. The CDR3 is CASSRTGTTDTQYF. In DNA form, the CDR3 reads TGTGCCAGCAGTCGGACAGGGACCACAGATACGCAGTATTTT.